The entry that follows covers one TCR beta chain sequence. The sample belongs to a study of blood T cells in healthy people across ages. Together with a sample-barcoded 5' primer, a J-beta primer mix was included in a second PCR lasting roughly 6 to 12 cycles. Using its own MiXCR run on the 5' RACE reads, TCRdb lists one record per CDR3 protein. The profile shows approximately 2,000,000 distinct CDR3 sequences, roughly 43% of them singletons. This TCR came from a human donor in good health. What was sequenced was blood.

CDR3 nucleotides: TGTGCCACCAGCAGAACCACCGGACCCGGAGGGCAAGAGACCCAGTACTTC. Translating it yields CATSRTTGPGGQETQYF. This chain links TRBV15 with TRBJ2-5; perhaps TRBD2 as D (6 bases). The V end was cut by 2 bases, the J end by 2 bases, with 18 bases between. The CDR3 sequence is 17 residues long. The germline gives CDR1 LNHNV, CDR2 YYDKDF (reference sequence). Variable domain in full (rest from reference TRBV15 and TRBJ2-5): DAMVIQNPRYQVTQFGKPVTLSCSQTLNHNVMYWYQQKSSQAPKLLFHYYDKDFNNEADTPDNFQSRRPNTSFCFLDIRSPGLGDTAMYLCATSRTTGPGGQETQYFGPGTRLLVL.